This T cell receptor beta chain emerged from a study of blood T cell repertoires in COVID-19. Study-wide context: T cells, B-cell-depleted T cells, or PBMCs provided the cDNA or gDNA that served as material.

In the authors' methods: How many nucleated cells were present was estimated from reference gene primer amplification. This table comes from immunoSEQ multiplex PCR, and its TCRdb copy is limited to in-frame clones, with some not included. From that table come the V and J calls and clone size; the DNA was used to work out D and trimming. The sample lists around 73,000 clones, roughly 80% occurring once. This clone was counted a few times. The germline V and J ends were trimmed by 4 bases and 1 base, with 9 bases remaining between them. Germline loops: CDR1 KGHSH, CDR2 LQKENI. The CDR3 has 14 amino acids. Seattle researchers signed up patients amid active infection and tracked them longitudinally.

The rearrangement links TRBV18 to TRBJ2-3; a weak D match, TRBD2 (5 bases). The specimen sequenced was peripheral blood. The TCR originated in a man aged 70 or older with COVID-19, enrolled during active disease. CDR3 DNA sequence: TGTGCCAGCTCACTGGAGGCCCGCACAGATACGCAGTATTTT. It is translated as CASSLEARTDTQYF.